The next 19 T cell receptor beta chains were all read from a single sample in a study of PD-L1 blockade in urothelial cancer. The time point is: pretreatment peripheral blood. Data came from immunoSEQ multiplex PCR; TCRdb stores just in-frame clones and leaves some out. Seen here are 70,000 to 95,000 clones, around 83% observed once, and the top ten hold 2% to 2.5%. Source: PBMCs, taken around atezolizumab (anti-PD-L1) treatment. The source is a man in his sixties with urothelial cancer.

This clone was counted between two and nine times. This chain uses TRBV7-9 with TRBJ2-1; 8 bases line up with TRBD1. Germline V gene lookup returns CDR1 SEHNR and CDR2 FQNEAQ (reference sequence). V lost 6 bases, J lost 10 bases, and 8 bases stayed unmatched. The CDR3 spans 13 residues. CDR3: CASRTGTGGEQFF. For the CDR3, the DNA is TGTGCCAGCAGAACGGGGACAGGCGGGGAGCAGTTCTTC.

The CDR3 region is CASSDFQRINTYNEQFF. The CDR3, as DNA: TGTGCCAGCAGTGATTTCCAGCGGATAAACACCTACAATGAGCAGTTCTTC. The chain combines TRBV2 with TRBJ2-1, with D possibly TRBD2 on 5 matching bases. Trimming pared 3 bases from V and 2 bases from J, leaving 17 bases between. Germline values: CDR1 SNHLY, CDR2 FYNNEI. The CDR3 totals 17 residues.

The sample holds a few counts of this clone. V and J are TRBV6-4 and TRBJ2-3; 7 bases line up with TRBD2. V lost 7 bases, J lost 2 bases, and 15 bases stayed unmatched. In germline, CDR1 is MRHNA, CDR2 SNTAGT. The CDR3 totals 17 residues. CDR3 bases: TGTGCCAGCAACTACCTCTGGCGCCTAGCGGACACAGATACGCAGTATTTT. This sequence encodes CASNYLWRLADTDTQYF.

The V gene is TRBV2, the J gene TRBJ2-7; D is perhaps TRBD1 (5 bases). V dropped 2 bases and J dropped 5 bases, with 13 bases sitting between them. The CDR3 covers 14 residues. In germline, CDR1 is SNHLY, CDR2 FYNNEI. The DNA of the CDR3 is TGTGCCAGCAGTGAACAGGGTACTTCCAACGAGCAGTACTTC. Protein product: CASSEQGTSNEQYF.

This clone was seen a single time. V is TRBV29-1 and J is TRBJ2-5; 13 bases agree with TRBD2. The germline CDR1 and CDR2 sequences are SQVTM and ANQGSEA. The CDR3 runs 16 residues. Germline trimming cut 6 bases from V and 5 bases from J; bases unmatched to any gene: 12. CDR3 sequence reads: CSVHGAGLAGSETQYF. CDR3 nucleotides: TGCAGCGTACATGGGGCGGGACTAGCGGGAAGTGAGACCCAGTACTTC.

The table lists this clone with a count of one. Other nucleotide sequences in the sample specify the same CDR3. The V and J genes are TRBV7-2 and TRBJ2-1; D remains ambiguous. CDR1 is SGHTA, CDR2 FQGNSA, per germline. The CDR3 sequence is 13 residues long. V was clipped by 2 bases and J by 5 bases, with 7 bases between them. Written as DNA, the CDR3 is TGTGCCAGCAGCTTATCCCGGGACAATGAGCAGTTCTTC. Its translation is CASSLSRDNEQFF.

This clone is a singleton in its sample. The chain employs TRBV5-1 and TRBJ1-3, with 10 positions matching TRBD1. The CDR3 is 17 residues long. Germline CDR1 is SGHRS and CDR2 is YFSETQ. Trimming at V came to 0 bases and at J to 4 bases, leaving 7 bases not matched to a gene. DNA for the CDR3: TGCGCCAGCAGCTTGGGTTCTGGGACAGGGGCAGGAAACACCATATATTTT. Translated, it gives CASSLGSGTGAGNTIYF.

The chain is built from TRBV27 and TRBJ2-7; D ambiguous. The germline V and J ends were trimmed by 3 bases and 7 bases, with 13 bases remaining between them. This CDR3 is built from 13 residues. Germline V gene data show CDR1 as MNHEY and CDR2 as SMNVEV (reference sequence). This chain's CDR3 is CASSFLPFSEQYF. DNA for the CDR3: TGTGCCAGCAGTTTCCTCCCGTTTAGTGAGCAGTACTTC.

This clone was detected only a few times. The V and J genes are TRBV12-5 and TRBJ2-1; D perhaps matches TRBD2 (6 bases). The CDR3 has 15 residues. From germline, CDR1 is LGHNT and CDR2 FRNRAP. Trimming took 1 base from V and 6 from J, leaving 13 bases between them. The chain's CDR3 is CASGLGLGGGNEQFF. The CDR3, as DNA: TGTGCTAGTGGTTTGGGACTAGGAGGAGGCAATGAGCAGTTCTTC.

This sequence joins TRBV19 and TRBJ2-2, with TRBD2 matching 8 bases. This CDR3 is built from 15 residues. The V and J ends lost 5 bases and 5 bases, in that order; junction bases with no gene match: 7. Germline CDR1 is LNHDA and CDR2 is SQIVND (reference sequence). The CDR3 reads CASSFRTSKTGELFF. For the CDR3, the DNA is TGTGCCAGTAGTTTCCGGACTAGCAAGACCGGGGAGCTGTTTTTT. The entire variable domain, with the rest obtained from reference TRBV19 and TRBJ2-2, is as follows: DGGITQSPKYLFRKEGQNVTLSCEQNLNHDAMYWYRQDPGQGLRLIYYSQIVNDFQKGDIAEGYSVSREKKESFPLTVTSAQKNPTAFYLCASSFRTSKTGELFFGEGSRLTVL.

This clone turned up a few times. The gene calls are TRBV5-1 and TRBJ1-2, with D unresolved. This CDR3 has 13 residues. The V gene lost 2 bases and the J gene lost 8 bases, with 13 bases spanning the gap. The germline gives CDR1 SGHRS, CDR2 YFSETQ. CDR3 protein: CASSFGSGEGYTF. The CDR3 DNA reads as TGCGCCAGCAGCTTTGGGTCCGGGGAAGGCTACACCTTC.

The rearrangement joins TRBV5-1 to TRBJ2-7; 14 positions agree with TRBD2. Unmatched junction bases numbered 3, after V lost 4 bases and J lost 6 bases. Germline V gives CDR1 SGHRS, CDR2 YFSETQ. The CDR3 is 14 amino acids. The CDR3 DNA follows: TGCGCCAGCAGCGCCGGGACTAGCGGGGGCGAGCAGTACTTC. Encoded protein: CASSAGTSGGEQYF.

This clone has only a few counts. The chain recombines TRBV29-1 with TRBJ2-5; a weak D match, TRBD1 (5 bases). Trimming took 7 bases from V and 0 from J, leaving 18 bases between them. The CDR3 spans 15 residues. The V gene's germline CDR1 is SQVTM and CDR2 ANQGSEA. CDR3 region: CSARPGSGNQETQYF. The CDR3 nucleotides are TGCAGCGCCCGCCCCGGCTCAGGGAACCAAGAGACCCAGTACTTC.

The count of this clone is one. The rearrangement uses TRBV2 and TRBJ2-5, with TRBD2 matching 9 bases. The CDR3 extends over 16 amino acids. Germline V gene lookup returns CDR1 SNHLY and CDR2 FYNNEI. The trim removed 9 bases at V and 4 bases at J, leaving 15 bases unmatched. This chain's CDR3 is CASTAASGTWGETQYF. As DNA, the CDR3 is TGTGCCAGTACCGCGGCTAGCGGGACCTGGGGAGAGACCCAGTACTTC.

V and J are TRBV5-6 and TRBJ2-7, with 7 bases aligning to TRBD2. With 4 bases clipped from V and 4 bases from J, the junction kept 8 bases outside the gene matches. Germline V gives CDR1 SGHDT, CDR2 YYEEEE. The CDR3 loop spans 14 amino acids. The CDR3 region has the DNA TGTGCCAGCAGCCCCGGGAGGCCCCTATACGAGCAGTACTTC. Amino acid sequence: CASSPGRPLYEQYF.

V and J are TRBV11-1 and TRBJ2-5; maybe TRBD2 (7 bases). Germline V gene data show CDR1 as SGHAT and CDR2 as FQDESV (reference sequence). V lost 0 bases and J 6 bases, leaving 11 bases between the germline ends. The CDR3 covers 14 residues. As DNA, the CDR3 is TGTGCCAGCAGCTTAGCGGGGGGGCCCCAGACCCAGTACTTC. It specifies CASSLAGGPQTQYF.

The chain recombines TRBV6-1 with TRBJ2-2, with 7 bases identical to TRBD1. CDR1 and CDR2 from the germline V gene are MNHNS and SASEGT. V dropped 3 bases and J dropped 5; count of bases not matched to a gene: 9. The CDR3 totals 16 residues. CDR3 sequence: CASSDRAGGRTGELFF. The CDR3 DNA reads TGTGCCAGCAGTGATAGGGCAGGGGGTCGAACCGGGGAGCTGTTTTTT.

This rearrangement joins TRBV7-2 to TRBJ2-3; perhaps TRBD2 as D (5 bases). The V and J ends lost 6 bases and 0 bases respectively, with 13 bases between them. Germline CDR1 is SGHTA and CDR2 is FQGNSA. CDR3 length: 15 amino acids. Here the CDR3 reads CASRLDGGSTDTQYF. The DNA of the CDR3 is TGTGCCAGCAGATTGGATGGAGGTAGCACAGATACGCAGTATTTT.

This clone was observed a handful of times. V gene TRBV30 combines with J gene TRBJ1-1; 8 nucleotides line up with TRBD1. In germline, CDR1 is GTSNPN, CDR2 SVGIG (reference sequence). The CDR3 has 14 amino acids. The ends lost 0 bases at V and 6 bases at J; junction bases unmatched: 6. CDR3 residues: CAWSVGTGGAEAFF. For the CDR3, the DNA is TGTGCCTGGAGTGTGGGAACAGGGGGAGCTGAAGCTTTCTTT.